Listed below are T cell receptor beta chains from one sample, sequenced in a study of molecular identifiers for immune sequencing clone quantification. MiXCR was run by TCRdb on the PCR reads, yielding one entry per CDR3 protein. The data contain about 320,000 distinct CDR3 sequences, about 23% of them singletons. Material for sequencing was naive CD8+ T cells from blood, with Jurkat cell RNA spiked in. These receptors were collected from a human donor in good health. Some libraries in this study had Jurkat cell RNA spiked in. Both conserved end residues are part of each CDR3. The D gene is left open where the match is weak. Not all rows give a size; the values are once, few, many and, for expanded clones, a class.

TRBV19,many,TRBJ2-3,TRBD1,TGTGCCAGTAGTACGGGACAGGGGGCCGTAGATACGCAGTATTTT,CASSTGQGAVDTQYF
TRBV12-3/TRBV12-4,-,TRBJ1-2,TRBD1,TGTGCCAGCAGTTTCGGACAGGTACGACGGAACAACTATGGCTACACCTTC,CASSFGQVRRNNYGYTF
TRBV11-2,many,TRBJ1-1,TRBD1,TGTGCCAGCAGCCTCCCAGGACAGGGGAGAACTGAAGCTTTCTTT,CASSLPGQGRTEAFF
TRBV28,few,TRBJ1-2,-,TGTGCCAGCAGAGCCGCCTCGGGGGCGAACTATGGCTACACCTTC,CASRAASGANYGYTF
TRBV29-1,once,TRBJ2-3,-,TGCAGCGTATTAACTCGGCGCTCCGATACGCAGTATTTT,CSVLTRRSDTQYF
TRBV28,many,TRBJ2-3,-,TGTGCCAGCAGTTTGTTGACAGGCGGCGCAGATACGCAGTATTTT,CASSLLTGGADTQYF
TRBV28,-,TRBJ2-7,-,TGTGCCAGCAGTGTACAGGGAAGCTCCTACGAGCAGTACTTC,CASSVQGSSYEQYF
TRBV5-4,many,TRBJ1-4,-,TGTGCCAGCAGCTTGGGTTACAAGGGTAATGAAAAACTGTTTTTT,CASSLGYKGNEKLFF
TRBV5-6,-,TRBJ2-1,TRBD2,TGTGCCAGCAGCTTGGTCTGGCGGGAGTCCGATGAGCAGTTCTTC,CASSLVWRESDEQFF
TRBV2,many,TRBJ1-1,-,TGTGCCAGCAGTTTCGTCCCGAGGGTCAGGGGCAAGAACACTGAAGCTTTCTTT,CASSFVPRVRGKNTEAFF
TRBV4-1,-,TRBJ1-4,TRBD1,TGCGCCAGCAGCCAAGGAGGACTATGGGACAGGCAACTGTTTTTT,CASSQGGLWDRQLFF
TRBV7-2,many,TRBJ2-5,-,TGTGCCAGCAGCTTAGTAACCTGGGTCCAGTACTTC,CASSLVTWVQYF
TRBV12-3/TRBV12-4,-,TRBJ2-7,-,TGTGCCAGCGGTTTAGGGGCAGGCTACGAGCAGTACTTC,CASGLGAGYEQYF
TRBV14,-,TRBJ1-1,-,TGTGCCAGCAGCCAAGAGGGGGAGTATGGTGAAGCTCTCTTT,CASSQEGEYGEALF
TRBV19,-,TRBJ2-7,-,TGTGCCAGTAGTATTGCTTCGGGACACCCCTACGAGCAGTACTTC,CASSIASGHPYEQYF
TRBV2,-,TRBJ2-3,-,TGTGCCAGCGCCGAGGGTTTCAGACGGGGGGATACGCAGTATTTT,CASAEGFRRGDTQYF
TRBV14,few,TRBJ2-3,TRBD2,TGTGCCAGCAGCCAGGGCAGAGGACTAGCGGGAGTTATAGATACGCAGTATTTT,CASSQGRGLAGVIDTQYF
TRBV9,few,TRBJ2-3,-,TGTGCCAGCAGCGTAGTGACGGGCTCAGATACGCAGTATTTT,CASSVVTGSDTQYF
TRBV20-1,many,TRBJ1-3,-,TGCAGTGCTAGAGATGGCATCGCTGGAAACACCATATATTTT,CSARDGIAGNTIYF
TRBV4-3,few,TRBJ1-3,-,TGCGCCAGCAGCCAAGATTTCGGGGGAACTGGAAACACCATATATTTT,CASSQDFGGTGNTIYF
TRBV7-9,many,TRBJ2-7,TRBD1,TGTGCCAGTACACCTCGACAGGGTGACTTAGGGATGTACGAGCAGTACTTC,CASTPRQGDLGMYEQYF
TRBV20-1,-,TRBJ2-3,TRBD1,TGCAGTGCCCCCAGGGGGTATCGATCCACAGATACGCAGTATTTT,CSAPRGYRSTDTQYF
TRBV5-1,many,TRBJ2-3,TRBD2,TGCGCCAGCAGCTCAGACCCTTTGACTAGCCGAGAAACAGATACGCAGTATTTT,CASSSDPLTSRETDTQYF
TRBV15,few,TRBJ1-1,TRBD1,TGTGCCACCAGCAGACCCAACGACAGGGGCACTGAAGCTTTCTTT,CATSRPNDRGTEAFF
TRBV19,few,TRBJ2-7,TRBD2,TGTGCCAGTAGTTTGACTAGCGGGAACGAGCAGTACTTC,CASSLTSGNEQYF
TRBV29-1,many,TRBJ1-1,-,TGCAGCGTTGAAGATTTCGACAGAGAGGGGATTGGTGCTTTCTTT,CSVEDFDREGIGAFF
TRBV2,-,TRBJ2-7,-,TGTGCCAGCAGTGAATCAGGGTCCGAGCAGTACTTC,CASSESGSEQYF